These 26 T cell receptor beta chains originate from one sample sequenced in a study of long-term antiretroviral therapy in people with HIV. An immunoSEQ assay, version v3.0, was performed at survey level. The repertoire was sequenced with immunoSEQ multiplex PCR; TCRdb's copy has only in-frame clones and lacks some. The sample has 45,000 or so clones, about 95% seen once. Specimen: unsorted PBMCs, collected roughly 9.4 years after starting antiretroviral therapy. Receptors originate from a man younger than 45 with HIV.

The rearrangement uses TRBV6-1 and TRBJ1-4; no clear D gene. Germline CDR1 MNHNS, CDR2 SASEGT. Trimming removed 8 bases at V and 7 bases at J, with 17 bases between. This CDR3 has 14 amino acids. The CDR3 protein is CASENRFGVEKLFF. The CDR3 nucleotides are TGTGCCAGCGAAAACAGATTCGGGGTTGAAAAACTGTTTTTT.

The V gene is TRBV18, the J gene TRBJ2-2; perhaps TRBD1 as D (6 bases). Trimming took off 5 bases at V and 4 bases at J, with 14 bases between the two ends. The CDR3 runs 15 residues. Germline V lookup: CDR1 KGHSH, CDR2 LQKENI. CDR3 region: CASSTEQGPTGELFF. CDR3 DNA sequence: TGTGCCAGCTCAACTGAACAGGGACCCACCGGGGAGCTGTTTTTT.

This clone was picked up a small number of times. This chain joins TRBV11-1 and TRBJ1-1; D call uncertain. CDR3 length: 16 residues. Trimming left V 2 bases short and J 0 bases short, with 13 bases between. Looked up from germline, CDR1 is SGHAT and CDR2 is FQDESV (reference sequence). The CDR3, as DNA: TGTGCCAGCAGCTTAACGAGGTACAAGATGAACACTGAAGCTTTCTTT. It translates to CASSLTRYKMNTEAFF.

This clone is a singleton in its sample. This chain's CDR3 is CASKTTGTGGPNYGYTF. The DNA for the CDR3 is TGTGCCAGCAAGACGACCGGGACAGGGGGCCCAAACTATGGCTACACCTTC. The chain joins TRBV27 to TRBJ1-2; 12 positions agree with TRBD1. Germline V gene data show CDR1 as MNHEY and CDR2 as SMNVEV (reference sequence). V was clipped by 7 bases and J by 2 bases; unmatched bases: 11. CDR3 length: 17 residues.

The gene calls are TRBV30 and TRBJ1-2; D remains ambiguous. Trimming removed 4 bases at V and 5 bases at J, with 11 bases between. The CDR3 extends over 12 amino acids. Germline V CDR1 and CDR2: GTSNPN, SVGIG (reference sequence). The CDR3 protein is CAWNPSGYGYTF. The DNA of the CDR3 is TGTGCCTGGAACCCCTCGGGGTATGGCTACACCTTC.

The rearrangement links TRBV6-1 to TRBJ1-2; D is possibly TRBD1 (5 bases). This CDR3 has 13 residues. Germline V gene sequence: CDR1 MNHNS, CDR2 SASEGT. V lost 5 bases, J lost 7 bases, and 14 bases lay in between. The CDR3 DNA follows: TGTGCCAGCAGTCCAAAGGGGAGTGGTGGCTACACCTTC. Translation: CASSPKGSGGYTF.

The V gene is TRBV5-4, the J gene TRBJ2-5; no clear D gene. The CDR3 is 11 amino acids. CDR1 is SGHNT and CDR2 is YYREEE in the germline V gene (reference sequence). V lost 2 bases and J lost 3, with 2 bases in between. CDR3: CASSLEETQYF. In DNA, the CDR3 is TGTGCCAGCAGCTTAGAAGAGACCCAGTACTTC.

This rearrangement joins TRBV2 to TRBJ1-2; D remains unclear. This CDR3 comprises 14 residues. Germline lookup yields CDR1 SNHLY and CDR2 FYNNEI. V was pared by 0 bases and J by 4 bases, with 9 bases between. This CDR3 reads CASSEAPRVYGYTF. The DNA for the CDR3 is TGTGCCAGCAGTGAAGCCCCGAGGGTCTATGGCTACACCTTC.

The gene calls are TRBV30 and TRBJ1-3; D is possibly TRBD1 (5 bases). Germline CDR1 is GTSNPN and CDR2 is SVGIG (reference sequence). V was pared by 1 base and J by 2 bases, with 6 bases between. The CDR3 totals 13 residues. The CDR3 sequence is CAWSGGPGNTIYF. CDR3 DNA: TGTGCCTGGAGTGGGGGACCTGGAAACACCATATATTTT.

The V call is TRBV5-5, the J call TRBJ1-5; D uncertain. This CDR3 comprises 15 residues. Germline CDR1 reads SGHKS; CDR2 reads YYEKEE (reference sequence). The V and J ends lost 4 bases and 1 base respectively, with 12 bases between them. Here the CDR3 reads CASSPSPGSNQPQHF. The CDR3 bases are TGTGCCAGCAGCCCTTCTCCGGGAAGCAATCAGCCCCAGCATTTT. Full variable domain (outside the CDR3, taken from reference TRBV5-5 and TRBJ1-5): DAGVTQSPTHLIKTRGQQVTLRCSPISGHKSVSWYQQVLGQGPQFIFQYYEKEERGRGNFPDRFSARQFPNYSSELNVNALLLGDSALYLCASSPSPGSNQPQHFGDGTRLSIL.

This sequence joins TRBV4-2 and TRBJ1-5, with D possibly TRBD1 on 6 matching bases. The CDR3 runs to 17 residues. The V gene lost 0 bases and the J gene lost 0 bases, with 12 bases spanning the gap. Germline V gene data show CDR1 as LGHNA and CDR2 as YNFKEQ. The CDR3 coding sequence is TGTGCCAGCAGCCAAGAATCGGCAGGGGATAGCAATCAGCCCCAGCATTTT. This gives the protein CASSQESAGDSNQPQHF.

The rearrangement links TRBV2 to TRBJ1-4; D perhaps matches TRBD1 (6 bases). Germline values: CDR1 SNHLY, CDR2 FYNNEI. Deletions cut 8 bases from V and 8 bases from J, with 21 bases between. This CDR3 contains 15 residues. The chain's CDR3 is CASGLDMGQLEKLFF. DNA for the CDR3: TGTGCCAGCGGGCTGGATATGGGACAATTAGAAAAACTGTTTTTT.

J is TRBJ1-2 and V is TRBV9; D remains ambiguous. The CDR3 length is 13 residues. CDR1 and CDR2 from the germline V gene are SGDLS and YYNGEE. V was clipped by 3 bases and J by 2 bases, with 8 bases between them. The CDR3 DNA sequence: TGTGCCAGCAGCGAGACGGTCAACTATGGCTACACCTTC. Its protein product is CASSETVNYGYTF.

This chain links TRBV7-2 with TRBJ2-7, with 10 bases identical to TRBD1. The V gene's germline CDR1 is SGHTA and CDR2 FQGNSA. This CDR3 region has 16 residues. V was pared by 2 bases and J by 6 bases, with 10 bases of the junction left unmatched. The CDR3 region is CASSLIPGQGLSEQYV. In DNA, the CDR3 is TGTGCCAGCAGCTTAATACCGGGACAGGGGTTATCCGAGCAGTACGTC.

The table lists this clone with a few counts. The chain is built from TRBV2 and TRBJ2-7; D ambiguous. Germline V gene sequence: CDR1 SNHLY, CDR2 FYNNEI. The CDR3 has 13 amino acids. Trimming removed 10 bases from V and 0 bases from J, with 13 bases in between. CDR3 sequence: CATSEGSSYEQYV. The CDR3 bases are TGTGCCACTTCGGAAGGTAGCTCCTACGAGCAGTACGTC.

V and J are TRBV18 and TRBJ1-2; weak D call: TRBD1 (5 bases). The CDR3 contains 17 residues. Germline loops: CDR1 KGHSH, CDR2 LQKENI. V dropped 3 bases and J dropped 4 bases, with 21 bases sitting between them. CDR3 sequence: CASSPIGQSDQGYGYTF. The DNA for the CDR3 is TGTGCCAGCTCACCCATCGGGCAGTCCGACCAGGGCTATGGCTACACCTTC.

This clone occurred once. The chain combines TRBV18 with TRBJ1-4; D remains unclear. V was shortened by 2 bases and J by 4 bases, with 14 bases between the two germline ends. This CDR3 contains 16 residues. The germline CDR1 and CDR2 sequences are KGHSH and LQKENI. The CDR3 sequence: CASSPLGGELNEKLFF. CDR3 coding DNA: TGTGCCAGCTCACCATTGGGCGGAGAACTTAATGAAAAACTGTTTTTT. Drawing the rest from reference TRBV18 and TRBJ1-4, the complete variable domain is NAGVMQNPRHLVRRRGQEARLRCSPMKGHSHVYWYRQLPEEGLKFMVYLQKENIIDESGMPKERFSAEFPKEGPSILRIQQVVRGDSAAYFCASSPLGGELNEKLFFGSGTQLSVL.

The chain has TRBV5-6 and TRBJ2-5; 8 bases match TRBD2. The CDR3 runs 17 residues. Trimming took 1 base from V and 5 from J; bases not matched to a gene: 13. CDR1 and CDR2 (germline): SGHDT, YYEEEE. The CDR3 protein is CASSLMVGAGAHETQYF. CDR3 DNA sequence: TGTGCCAGCAGCTTGATGGTGGGAGCGGGGGCCCACGAGACCCAGTACTTC.

The CDR3 DNA is TGTGCCAGTAGTATAGATCGGAGCGGGGGGGCCCAGACCCAGTACTTC. Translated, it gives CASSIDRSGGAQTQYF. The chain links TRBV19 to TRBJ2-5, with 10 bases identical to TRBD2. V trimming: 0 bases; J trimming: 6 bases; junction bases outside the gene matches: 7. Germline lookup yields CDR1 LNHDA and CDR2 SQIVND (reference sequence). CDR3 length equals 16 residues.

V and J are TRBV19 and TRBJ1-1; D is possibly TRBD1 (5 bases). V was trimmed by 7 bases and J by 4 bases, leaving 16 bases between them. CDR1 and CDR2 (germline): LNHDA, SQIVND (reference sequence). This CDR3 is 14 amino acids long. CDR3 protein: CASTSGGTVTEAFF. CDR3 nucleotides: TGTGCCAGTACCAGTGGGGGGACGGTCACTGAAGCTTTCTTT.

The rearrangement joins TRBV6-1 to TRBJ2-3; either TRBD1 or TRBD2 may fit D (5 bases each). Trimming took off 7 bases at V and 4 bases at J, with 15 bases between the two ends. CDR3 length: 14 residues. Germline loops: CDR1 MNHNS, CDR2 SASEGT. This CDR3 reads CASKAGQEADTQYF. In nucleotides, the CDR3 is TGTGCCAGCAAGGCAGGGCAGGAGGCAGATACGCAGTATTTT.

The chain couples TRBV5-8 to TRBJ1-5, with D unclear. V lost 0 bases and J lost 5, with 6 bases in between. Germline V gene lookup returns CDR1 SGHTS and CDR2 YDEGEE. This CDR3 is built from 13 residues. CDR3 amino acids: CASSLASDQPQHF. DNA for the CDR3: TGTGCCAGCAGCTTGGCCTCCGATCAGCCCCAGCATTTT.

The CDR3 coding sequence is TGTGCCAGCAGCTTAGACAGCGGGGGGGCTTATGAGCAGTTCTTC. Its protein product is CASSLDSGGAYEQFF. This chain uses TRBV7-2 with TRBJ2-1; 10 positions match TRBD2. Germline V CDR1 and CDR2: SGHTA, FQGNSA. Trimming cost V 1 base and J 8 bases; bases outside gene matches: 5. This CDR3 has 15 residues.

The chain combines TRBV2 with TRBJ2-7; no clear D gene. CDR1 is SNHLY, CDR2 FYNNEI, per germline. Trimming took off 8 bases at V and 2 bases at J, with 13 bases between the two ends. This CDR3 contains 13 residues. The CDR3 coding sequence is TGTGCCAGCGTAGCAGGATTAACCTACGAGCAGTACTTC. Protein sequence: CASVAGLTYEQYF. Filled out from reference TRBV2 and TRBJ2-7, the complete variable domain reads EPEVTQTPSHQVTQMGQEVILRCVPISNHLYFYWYRQILGQKVEFLVSFYNNEISEKSEIFDDQFSVERPDGSNFTLKIRSTKLEDSAMYFCASVAGLTYEQYFGPGTRLTVT.

V is TRBV7-9 and J is TRBJ2-1; possible D gene TRBD1, 7 bases. The CDR3 extends over 15 amino acids. V lost 0 bases and J lost 8, with 14 bases in between. Germline V gene data show CDR1 as SEHNR and CDR2 as FQNEAQ (reference sequence). CDR3 in DNA: TGTGCCAGCAGCTTAGCCCAGGGGGGAATCGATGAGCAGTTCTTC. Residues: CASSLAQGGIDEQFF. Full variable domain (rest looked up from reference TRBV7-9 and TRBJ2-1): DTGVSQNPRHKITKRGQNVTFRCDPISEHNRLYWYRQTLGQGPEFLTYFQNEAQLEKSRLLSDRFSAERPKGSFSTLEIQRTEQGDSAMYLCASSLAQGGIDEQFFGPGTRLTVL.

The V call is TRBV11-2, the J call TRBJ1-1; D unresolved. Germline loops: CDR1 SGHAT, CDR2 FQNNGV. The V end was cut by 1 base, the J end by 3 bases, with 9 bases between. CDR3 size: 14 residues. CDR3 nucleotide sequence: TGTGCCAGCAGCTTAGGGTGGCGGGACACTGAAGCTTTCTTT. Translated, it gives CASSLGWRDTEAFF.